This T cell receptor beta chain comes out of a study of neurological immune-mediated disorders. In its sample, this clonotype was seen many times. MiXCR was run by TCRdb on the 5' RACE reads, yielding one entry per CDR3 protein. This sample has some 77,000 distinct CDR3 sequences, with roughly 9.5% found just once. Germline V CDR1 and CDR2: MNHEY, SMNVEV (reference sequence). The CDR3 is 13 residues long. Trimming stripped 3 bases from V and 8 bases from J, with 13 bases between. Sequencing was performed on PBMCs. The receptor was derived from a man aged 45-65 years in good health. The chain carries TRBV27 and TRBJ1-2, with D uncertain. Written as DNA, the CDR3 is TGTGCCAGCAGTTTTAACCCACCCTGGGGCTACACCTTC. Its protein product is CASSFNPPWGYTF.